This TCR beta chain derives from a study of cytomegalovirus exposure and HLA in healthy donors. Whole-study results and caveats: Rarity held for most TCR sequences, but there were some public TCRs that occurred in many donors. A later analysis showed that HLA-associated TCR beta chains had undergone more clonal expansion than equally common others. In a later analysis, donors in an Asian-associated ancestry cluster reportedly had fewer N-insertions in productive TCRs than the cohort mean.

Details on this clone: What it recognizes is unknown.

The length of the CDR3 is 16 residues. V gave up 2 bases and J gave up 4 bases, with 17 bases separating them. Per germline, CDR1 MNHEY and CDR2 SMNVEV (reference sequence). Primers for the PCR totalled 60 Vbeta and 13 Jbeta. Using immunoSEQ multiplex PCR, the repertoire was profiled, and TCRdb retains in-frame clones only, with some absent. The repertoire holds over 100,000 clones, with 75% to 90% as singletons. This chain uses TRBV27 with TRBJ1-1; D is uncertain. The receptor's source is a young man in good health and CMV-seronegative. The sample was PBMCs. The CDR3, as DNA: TGTGCCAGCAGTTTAGTGCCCCCCGGAGGGCCCACTGAAGCTTTCTTT. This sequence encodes CASSLVPPGGPTEAFF.